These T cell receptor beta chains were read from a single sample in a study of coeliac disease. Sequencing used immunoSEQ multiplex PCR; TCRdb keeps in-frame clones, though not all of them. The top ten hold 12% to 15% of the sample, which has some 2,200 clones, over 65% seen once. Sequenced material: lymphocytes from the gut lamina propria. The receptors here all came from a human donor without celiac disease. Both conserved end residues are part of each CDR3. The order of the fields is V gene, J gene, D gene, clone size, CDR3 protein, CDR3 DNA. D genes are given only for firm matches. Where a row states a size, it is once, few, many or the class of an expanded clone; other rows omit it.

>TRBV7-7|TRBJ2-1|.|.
CASSFRIAEGEQFF
TGTGCTAGCAGCTTCCGGATCGCGGAGGGTGAGCAGTTCTTC
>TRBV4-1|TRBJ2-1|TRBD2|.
CASSALSGGPHNEQFF
TGCGCCAGCAGCGCCCTTAGCGGGGGGCCCCACAATGAGCAGTTCTTC
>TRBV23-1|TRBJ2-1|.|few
CASSQHQGNLFF
TGCGCCAGCAGTCAACACCAGGGGAATCTGTTCTTC
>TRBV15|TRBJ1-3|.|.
CATSREPGVSGNTIYF
TGTGCCACCAGCAGAGAACCAGGGGTTTCAGGAAACACCATATATTTT
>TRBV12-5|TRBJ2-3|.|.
CASGLPPHSSKTDTQYF
TGTGCTAGTGGTTTGCCCCCGCACAGTTCAAAAACAGATACGCAGTATTTT
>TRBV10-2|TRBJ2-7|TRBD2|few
CASRGAVGGGAWYEQYF
TGCGCCAGCAGAGGGGCAGTCGGCGGGGGGGCCTGGTACGAGCAGTACTTC
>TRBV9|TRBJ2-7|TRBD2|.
CASSVGTSGYEQYF
TGTGCCAGCAGCGTAGGGACTAGCGGCTACGAGCAGTACTTC
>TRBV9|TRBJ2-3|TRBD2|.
CASSVGGSFNADTQYF
TGTGCCAGCAGCGTAGGCGGGAGTTTTAACGCAGATACGCAGTATTTT
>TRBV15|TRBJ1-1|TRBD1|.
CATSRLGQGAIPFF
TGTGCCACCAGCAGACTAGGACAGGGGGCCATACCTTTCTTT
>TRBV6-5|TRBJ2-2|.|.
CASSNSPGELFF
TGTGCCAGCAGCAACTCCCCCGGGGAGCTGTTTTTT
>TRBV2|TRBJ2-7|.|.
CASISQDAWAYEQYF
TGTGCCAGCATCTCACAGGACGCGTGGGCCTACGAGCAGTACTTC
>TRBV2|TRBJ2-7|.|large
CASSPTTSRIYEQYF
TGTGCCAGCAGTCCGACTACTAGCAGGATCTACGAGCAGTACTTC
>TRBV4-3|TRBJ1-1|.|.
CASSLKAGTWGMNTEAFF
TGCGCCAGCAGCCTAAAGGCCGGGACTTGGGGGATGAACACTGAAGCTTTCTTT
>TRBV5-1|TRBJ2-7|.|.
CASSPLSSRSYEQYF
TGCGCCAGCAGCCCCCTAAGTTCCCGCTCCTACGAACAGTACTTC
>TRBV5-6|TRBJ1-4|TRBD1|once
CASSPDRGEKLFF
TGTGCCAGCAGCCCAGACAGGGGTGAAAAACTGTTTTTT
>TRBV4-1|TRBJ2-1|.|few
CASSQDSPRASYNEQFF
TGCGCCAGCAGCCAAGATTCCCCCAGGGCGTCCTACAATGAGCAGTTCTTC
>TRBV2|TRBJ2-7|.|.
CASSVNTPRTYEQYF
TGTGCCAGCAGTGTCAACACCCCCCGTACCTACGAGCAGTACTTC
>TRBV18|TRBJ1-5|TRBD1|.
CASSPRQGRQPQHF
TGTGCCAGCTCACCACGACAGGGTCGTCAGCCCCAGCATTTT
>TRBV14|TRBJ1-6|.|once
CASSLNRESPLHF
TGTGCCAGCAGCCTAAACAGGGAATCACCCCTCCACTTT
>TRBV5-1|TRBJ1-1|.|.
CASSPGLPSGAFF
TGCGCCAGCAGCCCGGGACTACCCTCGGGGGCTTTCTTT
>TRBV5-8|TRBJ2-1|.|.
CASPSAGYNEQFF
TGTGCCAGCCCGAGCGCCGGCTACAATGAGCAGTTCTTC
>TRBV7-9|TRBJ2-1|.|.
CASSLRTTGLSNEQFF
TGTGCCAGCAGCTTAAGAACTACGGGACTGAGCAATGAGCAGTTCTTC
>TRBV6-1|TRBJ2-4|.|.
CASTRPGAKNIQYF
TGTGCCAGCACTCGACCGGGAGCCAAAAACATTCAGTACTTC
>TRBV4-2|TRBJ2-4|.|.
CASSQDLALAKNIQYF
TGTGCCAGCAGCCAAGATCTAGCCTTAGCCAAAAACATTCAGTACTTC
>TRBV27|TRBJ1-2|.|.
CASSLGSNYGYTF
TGTGCCAGCAGTTTAGGCTCTAACTATGGCTACACCTTC
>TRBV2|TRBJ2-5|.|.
CASRPGGGGVKQETQYF
TGTGCCAGCAGGCCAGGTGGAGGCGGGGTGAAACAAGAGACCCAGTACTTC
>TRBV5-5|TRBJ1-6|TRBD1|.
CASSFLHDRAPYNSPLHF
TGTGCCAGCAGCTTCCTCCATGACAGGGCGCCCTATAATTCACCCCTCCACTTT
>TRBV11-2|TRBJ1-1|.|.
CASSFSTEAFF
TGTGCCAGCAGCTTTAGTACCGAAGCTTTCTTT